Listed here are 24 T cell receptor beta chains from one sample, sequenced in a study of blood T cells in healthy people across ages. Combining a sample-barcoded 5' primer with a J-beta primer mix, a second PCR ran for roughly 7 to 11 cycles. TCRdb reanalysed the 5' RACE reads using MiXCR and keeps one entry per CDR3 protein. The repertoire holds 700,000 to 1,000,000 distinct CDR3 sequences, with 40% to 50% as singletons. The sequenced sample was blood. Source of these receptors: a man in his 60s in good health.

The J gene is TRBJ2-4, the V gene TRBV20-1; D is possibly TRBD1 (5 bases). Germline V gene lookup returns CDR1 DFQATT and CDR2 SNEGSKA (reference sequence). V was shortened by 0 bases and J by 15 bases, with 21 bases between the two germline ends. There are 14 residues in the CDR3. Written as DNA, the CDR3 is TGCAGTGCTAGAGATCAGGCAGGGAATTACGAGCCGTACTTC. Protein sequence: CSARDQAGNYEPYF.

This chain links TRBV20-1 with TRBJ1-2; 9 nucleotides agree with TRBD1. Germline V lookup: CDR1 DFQATT, CDR2 SNEGSKA (reference sequence). The CDR3 consists of 13 residues. Unmatched junction bases numbered 5, after V lost 4 bases and J lost 5 bases. CDR3 DNA sequence: TGCAGTGCTACCGCCGGGACAGGGTATGGCTACACCTTC. Its protein is CSATAGTGYGYTF.

This clonotype was observed a handful of times. V and J are TRBV20-1 and TRBJ1-4, with TRBD1 matching over 9 bases. V lost 6 bases to trimming and J lost 7 bases; unmatched junction nucleotides: 9. This CDR3 contains 14 residues. In germline, CDR1 is DFQATT, CDR2 SNEGSKA (reference sequence). The CDR3 spells CSATTGTGTEKLFF. In nucleotides, the CDR3 is TGCAGTGCAACTACCGGGACAGGGACTGAAAAACTGTTTTTT.

This clonotype was detected a few times. The genes are TRBV7-9 and TRBJ2-7; TRBD1 matches 8 bases. Germline V gene lookup returns CDR1 SEHNR and CDR2 FQNEAQ (reference sequence). The trim removed 5 bases at V and 1 base at J, leaving 7 bases unmatched. The CDR3 has 15 amino acids. This chain's CDR3 is CASSAGTGHSYEQYF. As DNA, the CDR3 is TGTGCCAGCAGCGCAGGGACAGGCCATTCCTACGAGCAGTACTTC.

The CDR3 bases are TGTGCCAGCAGGTTGCGACGAGCGGGGCCCTACGAGCAGTACTTC. Its translation is CASRLRRAGPYEQYF. This sequence joins TRBV6-5 and TRBJ2-7; 7 positions match TRBD2. From germline, CDR1 is MNHEY and CDR2 SVGAGI. J gave up 2 bases and V 6 bases, and 10 bases lay outside the gene matches. The CDR3 contains 15 residues.

This clonotype has more than one count but fewer than ten. In DNA form, the CDR3 reads TGTGCCAGCAGCTTAGTCCTAGAAAACACAGATACGCAGTATTTT. Translating gives CASSLVLENTDTQYF. The chain links TRBV7-2 to TRBJ2-3; D is unclear. The CDR3 length is 15 residues. Trimming removed 1 base at V and 2 bases at J, with 10 bases between. Germline CDR1 SGHTA, CDR2 FQGNSA. The whole variable domain, filled in from reference TRBV7-2 and TRBJ2-3, reads GAGVSQSPSNKVTEKGKDVELRCDPISGHTALYWYRQSLGQGLEFLIYFQGNSAPDKSGLPSDRFSAERTGGSVSTLTIQRTQQEDSAVYLCASSLVLENTDTQYFGPGTRLTVL.

This clonotype was seen only a few times. The chain links TRBV3-1 to TRBJ2-3; D unclear. Looked up from germline, CDR1 is LGHDT and CDR2 is YNNKEL (reference sequence). This CDR3 contains 11 residues. V shed 5 bases and J shed 6 bases, with 6 bases lying between them. CDR3 amino acids: CASSNGDTQYF. As DNA, the CDR3 is TGTGCCAGCAGCAACGGGGATACGCAGTATTTT.

This clonotype came up a few times. V and J are TRBV10-3 and TRBJ2-6, with 8 bases matching TRBD1. J was trimmed by 1 base and V by 3 bases; bases with no gene match: 20. CDR1 and CDR2 (germline): ENHRY, SYGVKD. The CDR3 has 22 residues. This CDR3 reads CAISDLVHGDRGPPSGANVLTF. The CDR3 coding sequence is TGTGCCATCAGTGATCTCGTACATGGTGACAGGGGTCCGCCGTCTGGGGCCAACGTCCTGACTTTC.

This clonotype was counted between two and nine times. V usage is TRBV7-3 and J usage is TRBJ2-6, with 9 bases lining up with TRBD1. V shed 5 bases and J 3 bases; nucleotides not matched to a gene: 8. CDR3 length: 17 amino acids. CDR1 and CDR2 from the germline V gene are SGHTA and FQGTGA. The CDR3 DNA follows: TGTGCCAGCAGCGCCCCGGGACAGGGAATTGGGGCCAACGTCCTGACTTTC. Residues: CASSAPGQGIGANVLTF. Variable domain in full (rest from reference TRBV7-3 and TRBJ2-6): GAGVSQTPSNKVTEKGKYVELRCDPISGHTALYWYRQSLGQGPEFLIYFQGTGAADDSGLPNDRFFAVRPEGSVSTLKIQRTERGDSAVYLCASSAPGQGIGANVLTFGAGSRLTVL.

The chain combines TRBV6-1 with TRBJ1-5; D perhaps matches TRBD1 (5 bases). The CDR3 contains 13 residues. CDR1 MNHNS and CDR2 SASEGT come from the germline V gene. V lost 6 bases and J lost 7, with 13 bases in between. CDR3 sequence: CASRGEPTQPQHF. Written as DNA, the CDR3 is TGTGCCAGCAGGGGGGAGCCTACCCAGCCCCAGCATTTT.

The rearrangement joins TRBV5-6 to TRBJ2-7, with a tentative D call TRBD2 (5 bases). The CDR3 totals 13 residues. Trimming stripped 5 bases from V and 2 bases from J, with 11 bases between. Looked up from germline, CDR1 is SGHDT and CDR2 is YYEEEE. DNA for the CDR3: TGTGCCAGCAGAGCGGTTTCTACCTACGAGCAGTACTTC. Residues: CASRAVSTYEQYF.

This chain joins TRBV4-2 and TRBJ2-2; D gene unclear. The CDR3 is 14 residues long. From germline, CDR1 is LGHNA and CDR2 YNFKEQ. V shed 3 bases and J shed 3 bases, with 8 bases lying between them. The CDR3 coding sequence is TGTGCCAGCAGCCAGGTCGTTGACACCGGGGAGCTGTTTTTT. Its protein is CASSQVVDTGELFF.

To note about this clonotype: A junction boundary mismatches the germline segment, possibly from a read error. The chain couples TRBV5-1 to TRBJ2-5; D is unclear. The CDR3 runs to 14 residues. The germline gives CDR1 SGHRS, CDR2 YFSETQ. For the CDR3, the DNA is TGCGCCAGCAGCTTGGCCGACACCGGAGAGGCCCAGTACTTC. The encoded protein is CASSLADTGEAQYF. Full variable domain (remainder filled in from reference TRBV5-1 and TRBJ2-5): KAGVTQTPRYLIKTRGQQVTLSCSPISGHRSVSWYQQTPGQGLQFLFEYFSETQRNKGNFPGRFSGRQFSNSRSEMNVSTLELGDSALYLCASSLADTGEAQYFGPGTRLLVL.

This chain joins TRBV14 and TRBJ1-6; TRBD1 aligns across 7 bases. The V and J ends lost 0 bases and 10 bases, in that order; junction bases with no gene match: 9. This CDR3 has 16 residues. Germline values: CDR1 SGHDN, CDR2 FVKESK. The CDR3 coding sequence is TGTGCCAGCAGCCAAGATTTAGGGACAGTGAACTCACCCCTCCACTTT. Amino acids: CASSQDLGTVNSPLHF.

This clonotype was detected only a few times. V usage is TRBV12-3 or TRBV12-4 and J usage is TRBJ1-6; no reliable D call. CDR3 length equals 14 residues. Trimming removed 6 bases at V and 7 bases at J, with 13 bases between. The CDR3 region is CASSPQGWNSPLHF. The CDR3 region has the DNA TGTGCCAGCAGCCCACAAGGGTGGAATTCACCCCTCCACTTT.

The chain couples TRBV30 to TRBJ1-5, with D unresolved. The germline V gene encodes CDR1 GTSNPN and CDR2 SVGIG (reference sequence). This CDR3 has 14 amino acids. Trimming shortened V by 3 bases and J by 1 base, and 10 bases separated the two germline ends. CDR3 region: CAWRSRYSNQPQHF. The CDR3 DNA follows: TGTGCCTGGAGGAGCAGGTACAGCAATCAGCCCCAGCATTTT.

The CDR3 loop is CASKNLRSYEQYF. For the CDR3, the DNA is TGTGCCAGCAAAAATTTACGCTCCTACGAGCAGTACTTC. This chain links TRBV6-5 with TRBJ2-7; D remains ambiguous. The CDR3 totals 13 residues. V lost 7 bases and J lost 0, with 10 bases in between. In germline, CDR1 is MNHEY, CDR2 SVGAGI.

V and J are TRBV7-2 and TRBJ2-7, with D maybe TRBD1 (6 bases). CDR3 length: 13 residues. V was shortened by 1 base and J by 7 bases, with 11 bases between the two germline ends. Germline V CDR1 and CDR2: SGHTA, FQGNSA. The CDR3 reads CASSLVKRGEQYF. As DNA, the CDR3 is TGTGCCAGCAGCTTAGTTAAGAGGGGGGAGCAGTACTTC.

This clonotype was observed a handful of times. The V gene is TRBV9, the J gene TRBJ2-5; TRBD2 aligns across 9 bases. V lost 0 bases to trimming and J lost 1 base; unmatched junction nucleotides: 7. The CDR3 runs to 17 residues. The germline CDR1 and CDR2 sequences are SGDLS and YYNGEE. The CDR3 sequence: CASSVGGLAGTQETQYF. For the CDR3, the DNA is TGTGCCAGCAGCGTAGGAGGGCTAGCGGGGACCCAAGAGACCCAGTACTTC.

This clonotype has just a few counts. The J gene is TRBJ2-5, the V gene TRBV25-1; 7 bases match TRBD2. Unmatched junction bases numbered 10, after V lost 2 bases and J lost 4 bases. Per the germline V gene, CDR1 is MGHDK and CDR2 is SYGVNS. The CDR3 runs 16 residues. The CDR3 loop is CASSEGVWEGAETQYF. Written as DNA, the CDR3 is TGTGCCAGCAGTGAAGGTGTTTGGGAGGGTGCAGAGACCCAGTACTTC.

There are a few counts of this clonotype. The chain couples TRBV7-2 to TRBJ2-5; 7 nucleotides agree with TRBD2. The V segment lost 5 bases and the J segment 7 bases; nucleotides outside the gene matches: 13. The CDR3 runs 15 residues. The germline V gene encodes CDR1 SGHTA and CDR2 FQGNSA. The chain's CDR3 is CASSPRGDTFGTQYF. Written as DNA, the CDR3 is TGTGCCAGCAGCCCCCGGGGGGATACCTTCGGGACCCAGTACTTC. Full variable domain (missing parts from reference TRBV7-2 and TRBJ2-5): GAGVSQSPSNKVTEKGKDVELRCDPISGHTALYWYRQSLGQGLEFLIYFQGNSAPDKSGLPSDRFSAERTGGSVSTLTIQRTQQEDSAVYLCASSPRGDTFGTQYFGPGTRLLVL.

The chain joins TRBV29-1 to TRBJ2-6, with a weak D call TRBD1 (6 bases). The germline V gene encodes CDR1 SQVTM and CDR2 ANQGSEA. This CDR3 is built from 16 residues. V lost 0 bases and J 2 bases, leaving 11 bases between the germline ends. The CDR3 DNA is TGCAGCGTTGAAGATGGGGGCGTCACTGGGGCCAACGTCCTGACTTTC. This sequence encodes CSVEDGGVTGANVLTF.

This CDR3 is CAISEATVDSIQYF. CDR3 bases: TGTGCCATCAGTGAGGCAACAGTAGACAGCATTCAGTACTTC. The J gene is TRBJ2-7, the V gene TRBV10-3; a weak D match, TRBD1 (5 bases). Near its end, the DNA agrees better with TRBJ2-4, so the J call may be wrong. CDR1 is ENHRY, CDR2 SYGVKD, per germline. The CDR3 is made up of 14 amino acids.

This clonotype was counted between two and nine times. The gene calls are TRBV6-6 and TRBJ1-5; 7 bases align to TRBD1. V dropped 2 bases and J dropped 4; count of bases not matched to a gene: 11. The CDR3 runs 17 residues. Per the germline V gene, CDR1 is MNHNY and CDR2 is SVGAGI (reference sequence). For the CDR3, the DNA is TGTGCCAGCAGTTACCGCGAAGGGACAGAGGCAAATCAGCCCCAGCATTTT. Its translation: CASSYREGTEANQPQHF.